This T cell receptor (beta chain) is from a study of technical replicates of blood from several donors. The CDR3 has 17 residues. The germline V gene has CDR1 SNHLY and CDR2 FYNNEI. Trimming at V came to 6 bases and at J to 4 bases, leaving 14 bases not matched to a gene. Data came from immunoSEQ multiplex PCR; TCRdb stores just in-frame clones and leaves some out. The data show tens of thousands of clones, 95% to 98% seen once. Source material: T cells isolated from PBMCs. This TCR derives from a human donor in good health. This chain links TRBV2 with TRBJ2-1, with TRBD2 matching 8 bases. The CDR3 region is CASRAITSGSRYNEQFF. As DNA, the CDR3 is TGTGCCAGCAGGGCAATAACTAGCGGTTCGAGATACAATGAGCAGTTCTTC.